This TCR beta chain was sequenced for a study of shared clonotypes between healthy human individuals. About the study: For every donor, three CD4 naive, three CD4 memory, two CD8 naive and one CD8 memory plates were used.

A deep-level run was used for the assay. Clones were sequenced by immunoSEQ multiplex PCR, and TCRdb holds only the in-frame ones, with some missing. The data contain roughly 2.2 million clones, over 85% of them singletons. The trim removed 6 bases at V and 5 bases at J, leaving 10 bases unmatched. Germline-derived CDR1 and CDR2 are SQVTM and ANQGSEA. This CDR3 contains 15 residues. Free of recent acute infections or vaccinations, the donors were healthy HIV-negative adults. Each donor was a Caucasian adult residing in Nashville, Tennessee. This clone was detected a few times. The sequenced sample consisted of naive CD4+ T cells from PBMCs. This sample's subset: CD45RA+ positively selected. The receptor was isolated from a young man in good health. Some clones in this sample may be carry-over from other donors' samples. This chain joins TRBV29-1 and TRBJ2-5; TRBD1 matches at 12 bases. CDR3 sequence reads: CSVAGQGAWGETQYF. CDR3 nucleotides: TGCAGCGTGGCGGGACAGGGGGCATGGGGGGAGACCCAGTACTTC. Variable domain in full (rest from reference TRBV29-1 and TRBJ2-5): SAVISQKPSRDICQRGTSLTIQCQVDSQVTMMFWYRQQPGQSLTLIATANQGSEATYESGFVIDKFPISRPNLTFSTLTVSNMSPEDSSIYLCSVAGQGAWGETQYFGPGTRLLVL.